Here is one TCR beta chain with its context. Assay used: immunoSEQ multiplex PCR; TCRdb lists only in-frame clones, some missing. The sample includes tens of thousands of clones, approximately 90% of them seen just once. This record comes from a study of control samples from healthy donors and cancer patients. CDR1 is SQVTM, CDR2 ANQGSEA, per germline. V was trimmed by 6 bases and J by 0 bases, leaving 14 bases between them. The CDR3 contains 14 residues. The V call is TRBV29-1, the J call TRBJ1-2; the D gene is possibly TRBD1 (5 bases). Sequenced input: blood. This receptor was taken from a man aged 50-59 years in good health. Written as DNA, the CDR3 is TGCAGCGTGGTAGACGGGGCTTCTAACTATGGCTACACCTTC. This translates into CSVVDGASNYGYTF.